These T cell receptor beta chains were read from a single sample in a study of blood T cell repertoires in COVID-19. Produced via immunoSEQ multiplex PCR; TCRdb's table is partial and in-frame only. The data hold 40,000 or so clones, with over 80% observed a single time. The material sequenced was peripheral blood. These receptors were collected from a human donor in a cohort sampled during active COVID-19. Both conserved end residues are part of each CDR3. A D gene is named only where the DNA matches it firmly. A clone size is listed for some rows: how often the clone was seen (once, few, many), or a class if it is expanded.

V gene: TRBV27
D gene: TRBD1
J gene: TRBJ2-5
clone size: .
CDR3 DNA: TGTGCCAGCAGTGTACAGGGGACCCTTTCCAGGGAGACCCAGTACTTC
CDR3 protein: CASSVQGTLSRETQYF

V gene: TRBV6-2/TRBV6-3
D gene: .
J gene: TRBJ2-2
clone size: .
CDR3 DNA: TGTGCCAGCAGTTACTTGCGGGATAGTTCCGGGGAGCTGTTTTTT
CDR3 protein: CASSYLRDSSGELFF

V gene: TRBV19
D gene: TRBD1
J gene: TRBJ1-3
clone size: once
CDR3 DNA: TGTGCCAGTAGGACTGCAGGGGGCGTTGGAAACACCATATATTTT
CDR3 protein: CASRTAGGVGNTIYF

V gene: TRBV11-2
D gene: TRBD1
J gene: TRBJ2-7
clone size: .
CDR3 DNA: TGTGCCAGCAGCTTCCGTTTGGACAGGGGAGTCAAGCAGTACTTC
CDR3 protein: CASSFRLDRGVKQYF

V gene: TRBV28
D gene: TRBD1
J gene: TRBJ1-2
clone size: .
CDR3 DNA: TGTGCCATCCCGGGGACAGGGAAGTCCGCTACGTCTGGCTACACCTTC
CDR3 protein: CAIPGTGKSATSGYTF

V gene: TRBV7-2
D gene: TRBD1
J gene: TRBJ2-1
clone size: .
CDR3 DNA: TGTGCCAGCAGCCATACAGGGGCGTTCCTGAATGAGCAGTTCTTC
CDR3 protein: CASSHTGAFLNEQFF

V gene: TRBV10-3
D gene: .
J gene: TRBJ1-2
clone size: .
CDR3 DNA: TGTGCCATCAGGAGAGGGAACAACTATGGCTACACCTTC
CDR3 protein: CAIRRGNNYGYTF

V gene: TRBV19
D gene: .
J gene: TRBJ2-2
clone size: .
CDR3 DNA: TGTGCCAGTAGTATCGGAGGCGGCCCCGGGGAGCTGTTTTTT
CDR3 protein: CASSIGGGPGELFF

V gene: TRBV6-5
D gene: .
J gene: TRBJ2-4
clone size: .
CDR3 DNA: TGTGCCAGCAGCTCTCGTCGGGGCAAAAACATTCAGTACTTC
CDR3 protein: CASSSRRGKNIQYF

V gene: TRBV7-9
D gene: .
J gene: TRBJ1-4
clone size: .
CDR3 DNA: TGTGCCAGCAGCTCCGACAGGCAAAAACTGTTTTTT
CDR3 protein: CASSSDRQKLFF

V gene: TRBV5-1
D gene: TRBD1
J gene: TRBJ1-4
clone size: .
CDR3 DNA: TGCGCCAGCAGTTACCAGGGGGCTCCCGAGAATGAAAAACTGTTTTTT
CDR3 protein: CASSYQGAPENEKLFF

V gene: TRBV19
D gene: .
J gene: TRBJ1-5
clone size: .
CDR3 DNA: TGTGCCAGTAGTACCTCCCGGCAGGCCCAGCATTTT
CDR3 protein: CASSTSRQAQHF

V gene: TRBV7-2
D gene: .
J gene: TRBJ1-4
clone size: .
CDR3 DNA: TGTGCCAGCAGCAGAAGGGGCCCCCAAGGCGAAAAACTGTTTTTT
CDR3 protein: CASSRRGPQGEKLFF

V gene: TRBV2
D gene: .
J gene: TRBJ1-2
clone size: .
CDR3 DNA: TGTGCCAGCAGGCCTCCAGACTATGGTGCCTACACCTTC
CDR3 protein: CASRPPDYGAYTF

V gene: TRBV5-4
D gene: .
J gene: TRBJ2-2
clone size: .
CDR3 DNA: TGTGCCAGCGGGGAGTTGGACACCGGGGAGCTGTTTTTT
CDR3 protein: CASGELDTGELFF

V gene: TRBV11-3
D gene: .
J gene: TRBJ2-5
clone size: .
CDR3 DNA: TGTGCCAGCAGCACAGGTGGGGGCTTACAAGAGACCCAGTACTTC
CDR3 protein: CASSTGGGLQETQYF

V gene: TRBV27
D gene: .
J gene: TRBJ1-2
clone size: .
CDR3 DNA: TGTGCCAGCAGTTTAGAAGGATTGGGCACAAACTATGGCTACACCTTC
CDR3 protein: CASSLEGLGTNYGYTF

V gene: TRBV5-4
D gene: TRBD2
J gene: TRBJ2-7
clone size: .
CDR3 DNA: TGTGCCAGCAGCCTGGGCGGGGGGGGCTACGAGCAGTACTTC
CDR3 protein: CASSLGGGGYEQYF

V gene: TRBV18
D gene: .
J gene: TRBJ2-5
clone size: .
CDR3 DNA: TGTGCCAGCTCACCTACCCGCTCGGGGGAAGAGACCCAGTACTTC
CDR3 protein: CASSPTRSGEETQYF

V gene: TRBV9
D gene: TRBD1
J gene: TRBJ1-2
clone size: .
CDR3 DNA: TGTGCCAGCAGCGTAGGGGGGACAGGGTTTAACTATGGCTACACCTTC
CDR3 protein: CASSVGGTGFNYGYTF

V gene: TRBV14
D gene: TRBD1
J gene: TRBJ2-2
clone size: .
CDR3 DNA: TGTGCCAGCAGCTACCTTAGGGACAGGGGGTCCGGGGAGCTGTTTTTT
CDR3 protein: CASSYLRDRGSGELFF

V gene: TRBV7-8
D gene: TRBD1
J gene: TRBJ2-7
clone size: .
CDR3 DNA: TGTGCCAGCAGCTTAGCTGACAGGGACTACGAGCAGTACTTC
CDR3 protein: CASSLADRDYEQYF

V gene: TRBV24-1
D gene: TRBD1
J gene: TRBJ2-2
clone size: .
CDR3 DNA: TGTGCCTCGCAAATCGGGACAGGGGGAGCCGGGGAGCTGTTTTTT
CDR3 protein: CASQIGTGGAGELFF

V gene: TRBV14
D gene: .
J gene: TRBJ2-2
clone size: .
CDR3 DNA: TGTGCCAGCAGCCAAGACCCCCGGCGGTATCTGGACACCGGGGAGCTGTTTTTT
CDR3 protein: CASSQDPRRYLDTGELFF

V gene: TRBV12-3/TRBV12-4
D gene: TRBD1
J gene: TRBJ1-5
clone size: .
CDR3 DNA: TGTGCCAGCAGTCTCGACAGGGTTCAGCCCCAGCATTTT
CDR3 protein: CASSLDRVQPQHF